This T cell receptor beta chain was recovered during a study of blood T cell repertoires in COVID-19. Study-wide background: The study drew acute and convalescent COVID-19 samples from the United States, Italy and Spain.

Per the germline V gene, CDR1 is MNHEY and CDR2 is SVGAGI. J was trimmed by 12 bases and V by 6 bases; bases with no gene match: 10. This CDR3 spans 14 amino acids. Per the study methods: Reference gene primer amplification yielded estimated nucleated cell counts. Clones were sequenced by immunoSEQ multiplex PCR, and TCRdb holds only the in-frame ones, with some missing. The V and J calls and the clone size are those of that table, but D and trimming were determined from the DNA. The table records roughly 200,000 clones, 90% of them present only once. This clone is a singleton in its sample. Sequenced: peripheral blood. The J gene is TRBJ1-3, the V gene TRBV6-5; 11 bases fit TRBD1. This TCR derives from a man in his fifties with acute or convalescent COVID-19. This CDR3 is CASSAGQGALHIYF. CDR3 in DNA: TGTGCCAGCAGCGCCGGACAGGGGGCGCTTCACATATATTTT.